One and the same sample provided the 19 T cell receptor beta chains below, sequenced in a study of shared clonotypes between healthy human individuals. The protocol was immunoSEQ multiplex PCR, while the TCRdb copy is restricted to in-frame clones and leaves out a portion. This sample has about 2 million clones; over 85% occur once, and the top ten carry roughly 1%. Terminally differentiated effector memory CD45RA+ cells were excluded from the naive CD8 cells, which were CD45RO-negative and positively selected for CCR7. Sequenced sample: naive CD8+ T cells sorted from blood. The receptors derive from a man aged 18 to 29 in good health.

V gene TRBV6-5 combines with J gene TRBJ2-7; a weak D match, TRBD2 (5 bases). The CDR3 loop spans 16 amino acids. Trimming removed 4 bases from V and 2 bases from J, with 18 bases in between. The germline V gene encodes CDR1 MNHEY and CDR2 SVGAGI. The CDR3 here is CASSFQGLEYPYEQYF. As DNA, the CDR3 is TGTGCCAGCAGTTTTCAAGGACTCGAATATCCCTACGAGCAGTACTTC.

The table lists this clone with a count of one. V gene TRBV10-3 combines with J gene TRBJ1-2; 9 bases line up with TRBD1. With 10 bases clipped from V and 7 bases from J, the junction kept 13 bases outside the gene matches. The CDR3 covers 14 residues. CDR1 and CDR2 (germline): ENHRY, SYGVKD. In DNA, the CDR3 is TGTGCCACCCTGGGGGAACAGGGGGCGCCTGGCTACACCTTC. Protein: CATLGEQGAPGYTF.

The gene calls are TRBV5-1 and TRBJ2-7; D ambiguous. The CDR3 sequence is 14 residues long. CDR1 and CDR2 from the germline V gene are SGHRS and YFSETQ. V was pared by 2 bases and J by 3 bases, with 12 bases between. The CDR3 nucleotides are TGCGCCAGCAGCTTACGACACCAAGACTACGAGCAGTACTTC. Its protein product is CASSLRHQDYEQYF.

The chain has TRBV9 and TRBJ1-3, with unresolved D. Trimming removed 5 bases from V and 0 bases from J, with 18 bases in between. Germline assignment: CDR1 SGDLS and CDR2 YYNGEE. The CDR3 length is 17 residues. The CDR3 spells CASSPAWTASSGNTIYF. The CDR3, as DNA: TGTGCCAGCAGTCCGGCCTGGACCGCGAGCTCTGGAAACACCATATATTTT.

The chain uses TRBV10-1 and TRBJ2-1, with D uncertain. The germline V and J ends were trimmed by 8 bases and 4 bases, with 6 bases remaining between them. Germline assignment: CDR1 WNHNN and CDR2 SYGVQD (reference sequence). This CDR3 is built from 11 residues. Written as DNA, the CDR3 is TGCGCCAGCGGAAGGTACAATGAGCAGTTCTTC. Amino acid sequence: CASGRYNEQFF.

The V call is TRBV10-1, the J call TRBJ2-7; D may be TRBD1 or TRBD2 (5 bases each). CDR3 length: 13 amino acids. V lost 5 bases to trimming and J lost 3 bases, with 11 bases between them. CDR1 and CDR2 (germline): WNHNN, SYGVQD (reference sequence). CDR3 amino acids: CASSLGVGYEQYF. The CDR3 nucleotides read TGCGCCAGCAGTTTGGGGGTTGGCTACGAGCAGTACTTC.

The genes are TRBV29-1 and TRBJ2-2; 7 nucleotides align to TRBD2. V gave up 5 bases and J gave up 12 bases; unmatched junction bases: 6. The CDR3 spans 11 residues. The germline V gene has CDR1 SQVTM and CDR2 ANQGSEA. Written as DNA, the CDR3 is TGCAGCGTTAGAGCGGGGCCGCAGCTGTTTTTT. This codes for CSVRAGPQLFF.

The chain uses TRBV9 and TRBJ2-1; 9 bases map to TRBD2. Trimming removed 4 bases from V and 0 bases from J; junction bases left unmatched: 8. The CDR3 covers 17 residues. Germline loops: CDR1 SGDLS, CDR2 YYNGEE. CDR3 bases: TGTGCCAGCAGCCGCCGACTAGCGGTGAGCTCCTACAATGAGCAGTTCTTC. Translated, it gives CASSRRLAVSSYNEQFF.

The V gene is TRBV28, the J gene TRBJ1-5, with TRBD1 matching 10 bases. Germline loops: CDR1 MDHEN, CDR2 SYDVKM. The CDR3 spans 19 residues. V trimming: 4 bases; J trimming: 0 bases; junction bases outside the gene matches: 12. The CDR3 DNA follows: TGTGCCAGCAGTTCCCGACAGGGGGCGGATTATTATAGCAATCAGCCCCAGCATTTT. Protein product: CASSSRQGADYYSNQPQHF. The full variable domain, its missing parts supplied by reference TRBV28 and TRBJ1-5, is DVKVTQSSRYLVKRTGEKVFLECVQDMDHENMFWYRQDPGLGLRLIYFSYDVKMKEKGDIPEGYSVSREKKERFSLILESASTNQTSMYLCASSSRQGADYYSNQPQHFGDGTRLSIL.

This chain uses TRBV30 with TRBJ1-1; D call uncertain. V lost 1 base, J lost 1 base, and 7 bases lay in between. The CDR3 extends over 13 amino acids. The germline V gene encodes CDR1 GTSNPN and CDR2 SVGIG (reference sequence). CDR3 amino acids: CAWSGASNTEAFF. For the CDR3, the DNA is TGTGCCTGGAGTGGGGCCTCGAACACTGAAGCTTTCTTT.

This clone was found once. V is TRBV6-6 and J is TRBJ2-5; TRBD2 might be the D (5 bases). The CDR3 is made up of 16 amino acids. CDR1 and CDR2 from the germline V gene are MNHNY and SVGAGI (reference sequence). Trimming removed 4 bases at V and 2 bases at J, with 17 bases between. CDR3 DNA: TGTGCCAGCAGTTCCTCCGAGGAGGCGGTTCAAGAGACCCAGTACTTC. Protein product: CASSSSEEAVQETQYF.

J is TRBJ1-2 and V is TRBV19; weak D call: TRBD1 (5 bases). The V gene lost 2 bases and the J gene lost 4 bases, with 20 bases spanning the gap. Germline CDR1 and CDR2: LNHDA and SQIVND (reference sequence). The CDR3 runs to 17 residues. This CDR3 is CASSITPPLTAVYGYTF. CDR3 DNA: TGTGCCAGTAGTATAACCCCGCCCCTGACAGCAGTCTATGGCTACACCTTC.

The rearrangement uses TRBV7-9 and TRBJ2-7; 7 bases align to TRBD1. Germline CDR1 is SEHNR and CDR2 is FQNEAQ (reference sequence). The CDR3 runs 15 residues. V gave up 5 bases and J gave up 5 bases; unmatched junction bases: 12. The DNA of the CDR3 is TGTGCCAGCAGCCCACTCACAGGGGTCGGCAACGAGCAGTACTTC. Translating it yields CASSPLTGVGNEQYF.

The J gene is TRBJ1-1, the V gene TRBV10-2; no clear D gene. The CDR3 is made up of 13 amino acids. V was pared by 2 bases and J by 5 bases, with 9 bases between. CDR1 is WSHSY and CDR2 is SAAADI in the germline V gene. CDR3 bases: TGCGCCAGCAGTGAGGGGCAAGTGACTGAAGCTTTCTTT. Its translation: CASSEGQVTEAFF.

This rearrangement joins TRBV13 to TRBJ1-3, with no clear D. The CDR3 runs to 12 residues. V lost 3 bases and J lost 4, with 4 bases in between. Germline CDR1 reads PRHDT; CDR2 reads FYEKMQ (reference sequence). CDR3 protein: CASSFAGNTIYF. CDR3 nucleotides: TGTGCCAGCAGCTTCGCGGGAAACACCATATATTTT.

V and J are TRBV27 and TRBJ2-5; 7 bases are a match to TRBD2. V shed 5 bases, J shed 2 bases, and the junction held 5 bases outside the gene matches. Germline lookup yields CDR1 MNHEY and CDR2 SMNVEV (reference sequence). CDR3 length: 14 residues. The CDR3 loop reads CASSTTSEQETQYF. As DNA, the CDR3 is TGTGCCAGCAGTACCACTAGCGAACAAGAGACCCAGTACTTC.

The chain recombines TRBV7-2 with TRBJ2-7; the D is unclear. The length of the CDR3 is 14 residues. V shed 2 bases and J shed 0 bases, with 8 bases lying between them. The germline CDR1 and CDR2 sequences are SGHTA and FQGNSA. In nucleotides, the CDR3 is TGTGCCAGCAGCTTAATAGACAACTCCTACGAGCAGTACTTC. Translated: CASSLIDNSYEQYF.

The V call is TRBV7-8, the J call TRBJ2-2; D perhaps matches TRBD2 (5 bases). Germline CDR1 and CDR2: SGHVS and FQNEAQ. This CDR3 has 16 amino acids. V lost 2 bases and J lost 2, with 12 bases in between. Written as DNA, the CDR3 is TGTGCCAGCAGCTTATTTGAGACGGGAAACACCGGGGAGCTGTTTTTT. Its protein product is CASSLFETGNTGELFF.

The chain uses TRBV4-1 and TRBJ1-6; D remains ambiguous. Germline assignment: CDR1 MGHRA and CDR2 YSYEKL. V shed 1 base and J shed 11 bases, with 12 bases lying between them. The length of the CDR3 is 14 residues. The CDR3 DNA reads as TGCGCCAGCAGCCAAGGAGGGATTCCGACACCCCTCCACTTT. Encoded protein: CASSQGGIPTPLHF.